This T cell receptor (beta chain) stems from a study of PD-1 blockade in mismatch repair-deficient tumors. Note on this clone: The antigen is unknown.

Time point reported: approximately ten-day in vitro stimulation with candidate neoantigen peptide 4. Mismatch repair deficiency was confirmed in all patients, by PCR or immunohistochemistry. An approximately ten-day in vitro culture was run per each of several reactive peptides. Using immunoSEQ multiplex PCR, the repertoire was profiled, and TCRdb retains in-frame clones only, with some absent. The data contain roughly 14,000 clones, roughly 84% of them singletons. In germline, CDR1 is SGHTA, CDR2 FQGTGA. Trimming removed 5 bases at V and 2 bases at J, with 8 bases between. CDR3 size: 13 residues. The sequence was collected from an adult with mismatch repair-deficient cancer. The chain recombines TRBV7-3 with TRBJ2-3; D possibly corresponds to TRBD2 (6 bases). This specimen consisted of cells cultured in vitro, obtained from a patient treated with pembrolizumab. The CDR3, as DNA: TGTGCCAGCAGCCGGGAGCCCACAGATACGCAGTATTTT. Translating gives CASSREPTDTQYF.